Presented here are 16 T cell receptor beta chains from one specimen sequenced in a study of cytomegalovirus exposure and HLA in healthy donors. With 60 Vbeta and 13 Jbeta primers, the PCR was carried out. This table comes from immunoSEQ multiplex PCR, and its TCRdb copy is limited to in-frame clones, with some not included. This table has around 150,000 clones, roughly four fifths appearing once. The specimen was PBMCs. The receptors here all came from a man aged 25-45 years in good health and CMV-seropositive.

This chain links TRBV30 with TRBJ2-2; 8 nucleotides match TRBD1. The J segment lost 4 bases and the V segment lost 4 bases, leaving 5 bases of the junction unmatched. The germline V gene encodes CDR1 GTSNPN and CDR2 SVGIG (reference sequence). This CDR3 region has 14 residues. Here the CDR3 reads CAWTGQARTGELFF. In DNA form, the CDR3 reads TGTGCCTGGACGGGACAGGCACGCACCGGGGAGCTGTTTTTT.

In this sample, this clone turned up a few times. V is TRBV7-6 and J is TRBJ1-4; no clear D gene. CDR3 length: 16 residues. Looked up from germline, CDR1 is SGHVS and CDR2 is FNYEAQ. V was cut by 3 bases and J by 0 bases, with 11 bases left in between. CDR3 DNA sequence: TGTGCCAGCAGCTTTAGCGACGGGGCAACTAATGAAAAACTGTTTTTT. Its protein is CASSFSDGATNEKLFF. Full variable domain (outside the CDR3, taken from reference TRBV7-6 and TRBJ1-4): GAGVSQSPRYKVTKRGQDVALRCDPISGHVSLYWYRQALGQGPEFLTYFNYEAQQDKSGLPNDRFSAERPEGSISTLTIQRTEQRDSAMYRCASSFSDGATNEKLFFGSGTQLSVL.

The chain carries TRBV10-3 and TRBJ1-1; TRBD1 matches 9 bases. The CDR3 is made up of 13 amino acids. V shed 11 bases and J 5 bases; nucleotides not matched to a gene: 9. CDR1 is ENHRY, CDR2 SYGVKD, per germline. The CDR3 nucleotides read TGTGCCTTTTCCCGGGACAGGGAAACTGAAGCTTTCTTT. Protein: CAFSRDRETEAFF.

This clone was detected once. The chain employs TRBV5-1 and TRBJ2-5; perhaps TRBD1 as D (6 bases). The CDR3 spans 14 residues. V shed 4 bases and J shed 0 bases, with 10 bases lying between them. From germline, CDR1 is SGHRS and CDR2 YFSETQ. In DNA, the CDR3 is TGCGCCAGCAGCCAGCAGGGGTACCAAGAGACCCAGTACTTC. Its protein product is CASSQQGYQETQYF.

V gene TRBV18 combines with J gene TRBJ1-5; 7 bases map to TRBD1. V lost 5 bases, J lost 0 bases, and 4 bases stayed unmatched. Germline CDR1 is KGHSH and CDR2 is LQKENI. This CDR3 spans 15 amino acids. CDR3 nucleotides: TGTGCCAGCTCAATGGGACAGTTTAGCAATCAGCCCCAGCATTTT. Translating gives CASSMGQFSNQPQHF.

This chain uses TRBV6-5 with TRBJ2-7; D call uncertain. Per the germline V gene, CDR1 is MNHEY and CDR2 is SVGAGI. V was shortened by 8 bases and J by 3 bases, with 11 bases between the two germline ends. The CDR3 totals 12 residues. Here the CDR3 reads CASQNRYYEQYF. Here the CDR3 DNA reads TGTGCCAGCCAAAACAGATACTACGAGCAGTACTTC.

The chain carries TRBV6-6 and TRBJ2-1, with 16 positions matching TRBD2. Germline assignment: CDR1 MNHNY and CDR2 SVGAGI (reference sequence). The CDR3 loop spans 15 amino acids. The trim removed 2 bases at V and 8 bases at J, leaving 0 bases unmatched. CDR3 nucleotide sequence: TGTGCCAGCAGTTACGGGACTAGCGGGAGGGATGAGCAGTTCTTC. The encoded protein is CASSYGTSGRDEQFF.

This chain connects TRBV27 to TRBJ2-7; tentative D call: TRBD2 (5 bases). The V end was cut by 2 bases, the J end by 4 bases, with 9 bases between. The CDR3 is 13 amino acids. CDR1 and CDR2 (germline): MNHEY, SMNVEV (reference sequence). In nucleotides, the CDR3 is TGTGCCAGCAGTTTAACCCCGGGGTACGAGCAGTACTTC. Translated: CASSLTPGYEQYF.

J is TRBJ2-6 and V is TRBV19, with 8 bases aligning to TRBD2. The CDR3 contains 15 residues. CDR1 and CDR2 from the germline V gene are LNHDA and SQIVND (reference sequence). V was clipped by 4 bases and J by 2 bases; unmatched bases: 1. This CDR3 is CASSTGGAGANVLTF. The CDR3 nucleotides read TGTGCCAGTAGTACCGGGGGGGCTGGGGCCAACGTCCTGACTTTC.

The sample holds a few counts of this clone. The chain recombines TRBV10-1 with TRBJ2-1; 7 bases map to TRBD2. The V segment lost 0 bases and the J segment 2 bases; nucleotides outside the gene matches: 16. The CDR3 consists of 20 residues. Germline V gene lookup returns CDR1 WNHNN and CDR2 SYGVQD (reference sequence). The CDR3 DNA follows: TGCGCCAGCAGTGAGTCCGTGGGGCGTCGGGGGGTCGGCACCTACAATGAGCAGTTCTTC. Its protein product is CASSESVGRRGVGTYNEQFF.

The chain uses TRBV19 and TRBJ1-3; D unresolved. CDR3 length: 12 residues. Germline-derived CDR1 and CDR2 are LNHDA and SQIVND (reference sequence). V lost 4 bases and J 8 bases, leaving 9 bases between the germline ends. In DNA form, the CDR3 reads TGTGCCAGTAGTACCGCCGCAGACACCATATATTTT. Translated: CASSTAADTIYF.

This chain links TRBV6-5 with TRBJ1-3; D ambiguous. Trimming removed 4 bases from V and 0 bases from J, with 13 bases in between. Per germline, CDR1 MNHEY and CDR2 SVGAGI. The CDR3 has 16 amino acids. This CDR3 is CASSSFQVASGNTIYF. In nucleotides, the CDR3 is TGTGCCAGCAGTTCGTTCCAGGTGGCCTCTGGAAACACCATATATTTT.

The chain has TRBV7-9 and TRBJ1-5, with D tentatively TRBD1 (6 bases). Trimming left V 5 bases short and J 1 base short, with 15 bases between. Germline V gives CDR1 SEHNR, CDR2 FQNEAQ (reference sequence). This CDR3 has 16 residues. CDR3 nucleotides: TGTGCCAGCAGCCCCGGGGGGGCCCGGAGCAATCAGCCCCAGCATTTT. It is translated as CASSPGGARSNQPQHF.

This clone was observed a handful of times. The rearrangement uses TRBV28 and TRBJ1-1; 8 bases are a match to TRBD1. The CDR3 is 12 residues long. CDR1 is MDHEN and CDR2 is SYDVKM in the germline V gene. The trim removed 5 bases at V and 10 bases at J, leaving 6 bases unmatched. The CDR3 DNA follows: TGTGCCAGCAGTCCCCGGACAGGGTTAGCTTTCTTT. This codes for CASSPRTGLAFF.

V usage is TRBV2 and J usage is TRBJ2-3, with a weak D call TRBD2 (6 bases). The CDR3 runs to 16 residues. Germline V CDR1 and CDR2: SNHLY, FYNNEI. Trimming removed 7 bases from V and 0 bases from J, with 17 bases in between. CDR3 in amino acids: CASIGGKEPSTDTQYF. The CDR3 DNA reads as TGTGCCAGCATCGGAGGGAAAGAGCCTAGCACAGATACGCAGTATTTT.

In DNA form, the CDR3 reads TGTGCCAGCACCCCGGGAGTTGGCACTGAAGCTTTCTTT. Its translation: CASTPGVGTEAFF. The V and J genes are TRBV6-1 and TRBJ1-1; D unclear. CDR3 length: 13 amino acids. Trimming cost V 7 bases and J 4 bases, with 13 bases left between them. CDR1 MNHNS and CDR2 SASEGT come from the germline V gene.